The next 18 T cell receptor beta chains were all read from a single sample in a study of beta chain features in type 1 diabetes. Sequencing targeted expressed TCRB transcripts, as all isolated RNA had been reverse transcribed. Generated by immunoSEQ multiplex PCR, the TCRdb table keeps only in-frame clones and is missing some. The profile shows hundreds of thousands of clones, around 13% of them singletons. The material sequenced was naive CD4+ T cells from blood. Receptors originate from a man aged 18 to 29 in good health.

V is TRBV4-2 and J is TRBJ1-2; D uncertain. This CDR3 comprises 15 residues. V dropped 2 bases and J dropped 5 bases, with 15 bases sitting between them. Germline CDR1 and CDR2: LGHNA and YNFKEQ. CDR3 coding DNA: TGTGCCAGCAGCCAAAACCCGGGAGATGGTTATGGCTACACCTTC. Its protein is CASSQNPGDGYGYTF.

The chain employs TRBV7-9 and TRBJ1-4; no firm D call. V was trimmed by 2 bases and J by 0 bases, leaving 16 bases between them. The CDR3 totals 18 residues. The V gene's germline CDR1 is SEHNR and CDR2 FQNEAQ (reference sequence). CDR3 protein: CASSLRGRRLATNEKLFF. The DNA for the CDR3 is TGTGCCAGCAGCTTAAGAGGCAGACGCCTTGCAACTAATGAAAAACTGTTTTTT.

This clone has just a few counts. This rearrangement joins TRBV4-1 to TRBJ1-1; D gene ambiguous. CDR1 is MGHRA, CDR2 YSYEKL, per germline. Trimming pared 1 base from V and 1 base from J, leaving 4 bases between. The CDR3 runs to 13 residues. The CDR3 region has the DNA TGCGCCAGCAGCCAAGGCGGGAACACTGAAGCTTTCTTT. This encodes CASSQGGNTEAFF.

This clone was found a few times. The gene calls are TRBV19 and TRBJ2-5; no reliable D call. Per germline, CDR1 LNHDA and CDR2 SQIVND (reference sequence). The ends were cut back, 3 bases at V and 5 bases at J, with 10 bases in the middle. The CDR3 length is 13 residues. Here the CDR3 reads CASSMPPEETQYF. Written as DNA, the CDR3 is TGTGCCAGTAGTATGCCCCCTGAGGAGACCCAGTACTTC.

This sequence joins TRBV28 and TRBJ2-4; 10 bases agree with TRBD2. Trimming took 5 bases from V and 0 from J; bases not matched to a gene: 10. CDR1 and CDR2 (germline): MDHEN, SYDVKM. The CDR3 covers 18 residues. CDR3 coding DNA: TGTGCCAGCAGTCCAGCGGGAGGGGGGATACTAGCCAAAAACATTCAGTACTTC. It encodes CASSPAGGGILAKNIQYF.

This clone was detected only a few times. The chain recombines TRBV7-2 with TRBJ2-7, with 7 bases matching TRBD1. The CDR3 extends over 15 amino acids. Trimming at V came to 5 bases and at J to 4 bases, leaving 11 bases not matched to a gene. Germline-derived CDR1 and CDR2 are SGHTA and FQGNSA. The CDR3 spells CASSPQTGQPYEQYF. CDR3 DNA: TGTGCCAGCAGCCCCCAAACGGGACAGCCGTACGAGCAGTACTTC.

The J gene is TRBJ2-3, the V gene TRBV5-1; possibly TRBD2 for D (5 bases). This CDR3 comprises 14 residues. Trimming left V 4 bases short and J 6 bases short, with 15 bases between. CDR1 is SGHRS, CDR2 YFSETQ, per germline. CDR3 in amino acids: CASSRESRTDTQYF. The CDR3 bases are TGCGCCAGCAGCAGGGAGTCGCGGACGGATACGCAGTATTTT.

This chain connects TRBV7-8 to TRBJ2-2; D not resolved. The CDR3 is 13 amino acids. Trimming pared 2 bases from V and 4 bases from J, leaving 5 bases between. In germline, CDR1 is SGHVS, CDR2 FQNEAQ. The DNA for the CDR3 is TGTGCCAGCAGCTTACTCGGCACCGGGGAGCTGTTTTTT. Translating gives CASSLLGTGELFF.

The chain joins TRBV11-2 to TRBJ2-5; D is ambiguous. This CDR3 has 14 residues. With 1 base removed from V and 0 bases from J, the gap between germline ends came to 6 bases. CDR1 SGHAT and CDR2 FQNNGV come from the germline V gene. The CDR3 coding sequence is TGTGCCAGCAGCTTAGGCCGGTACCAAGAGACCCAGTACTTC. Translation gives CASSLGRYQETQYF.

The rearrangement joins TRBV9 to TRBJ1-1, with 9 positions matching TRBD1. The V segment lost 5 bases and the J segment 5 bases; nucleotides outside the gene matches: 4. Germline V gene sequence: CDR1 SGDLS, CDR2 YYNGEE. The CDR3 is 13 amino acids. The chain's CDR3 is CASRGTGNTEAFF. CDR3 DNA: TGTGCCAGCAGGGGGACAGGGAATACTGAAGCTTTCTTT.

This clone was found a few times. The chain uses TRBV9 and TRBJ2-1, with unresolved D. The CDR3 is 12 amino acids. V lost 0 bases to trimming and J lost 9 bases, with 7 bases between them. The germline V gene has CDR1 SGDLS and CDR2 YYNGEE. CDR3 residues: CASSVAEVEQFF. The CDR3 DNA is TGTGCCAGCAGCGTAGCCGAGGTTGAGCAGTTCTTC.

The table lists this clone with a few counts. This chain joins TRBV5-1 and TRBJ1-4; 9 bases map to TRBD1. There are 14 residues in the CDR3. The J segment lost 8 bases and the V segment lost 4 bases, leaving 6 bases of the junction unmatched. Germline loops: CDR1 SGHRS, CDR2 YFSETQ. Here the CDR3 DNA reads TGCGCCAGCAGCAGGACAGGGGAGAGCGAAAAACTGTTTTTT. This codes for CASSRTGESEKLFF.

The chain couples TRBV5-1 to TRBJ2-7; 7 positions agree with TRBD1. After removal of 2 bases from V and 8 bases from J, the junction contained 10 bases not matched to a gene. The germline V gene encodes CDR1 SGHRS and CDR2 YFSETQ. This CDR3 has 14 amino acids. The CDR3 is CASSLETGSSQQYF. CDR3 in DNA: TGCGCCAGCAGCTTAGAGACAGGGTCATCACAGCAGTACTTC.

The chain recombines TRBV7-8 with TRBJ2-7; D is perhaps TRBD2 (6 bases). This CDR3 comprises 15 residues. The V end lost 5 bases, the J end lost 4 bases, and 18 bases lay between the germline ends. Per the germline V gene, CDR1 is SGHVS and CDR2 is FQNEAQ. This CDR3 is CASSAGGLSLYEQYF. CDR3 coding DNA: TGTGCCAGCAGCGCTGGAGGGTTGTCCCTATACGAGCAGTACTTC.

V and J are TRBV19 and TRBJ2-3; 9 bases agree with TRBD1. Germline V gene data show CDR1 as LNHDA and CDR2 as SQIVND (reference sequence). The junction had 8 bases not matched to a gene; V was cut back by 4 bases and J by 3 bases. The CDR3 totals 16 residues. The CDR3 DNA reads as TGTGCCAGTAGTACTTGGGGACAGGGAAGTACAGATACGCAGTATTTT. It translates to CASSTWGQGSTDTQYF. Full variable domain (rest looked up from reference TRBV19 and TRBJ2-3): DGGITQSPKYLFRKEGQNVTLSCEQNLNHDAMYWYRQDPGQGLRLIYYSQIVNDFQKGDIAEGYSVSREKKESFPLTVTSAQKNPTAFYLCASSTWGQGSTDTQYFGPGTRLTVL.

This clone was seen a handful of times. V gene TRBV7-2 combines with J gene TRBJ2-7; TRBD2 aligns across 7 bases. CDR3 length equals 14 residues. CDR1 and CDR2 (germline): SGHTA, FQGNSA. V gave up 2 bases and J gave up 3 bases; unmatched junction bases: 4. The CDR3 sequence is CASSLRLAVYEQYF. The CDR3 nucleotides are TGTGCCAGCAGCTTAAGGCTAGCGGTCTACGAGCAGTACTTC.

The V gene is TRBV29-1, the J gene TRBJ1-2; 8 bases line up with TRBD1. Germline V gene sequence: CDR1 SQVTM, CDR2 ANQGSEA. This CDR3 has 12 amino acids. The V segment lost 5 bases and the J segment 7 bases; nucleotides outside the gene matches: 6. CDR3 nucleotides: TGCAGCGTTTCGGACAGGGTCTTTGGCTACACCTTC. Protein product: CSVSDRVFGYTF.

The chain is built from TRBV7-9 and TRBJ2-3, with TRBD2 identical over 8 bases. The CDR3 contains 15 residues. V was pared by 2 bases and J by 2 bases, with 3 bases of the junction left unmatched. Germline assignment: CDR1 SEHNR and CDR2 FQNEAQ (reference sequence). The CDR3 bases are TGTGCCAGCAGCTTACTACTAGCGGTCACAGATACGCAGTATTTT. Protein: CASSLLLAVTDTQYF.